What follows is one TCR beta chain and its context. Profiling relied on immunoSEQ multiplex PCR, and the TCRdb table lists in-frame clones only, not all of them. Here the sample spans 1.5 million to 2.5 million clones, about 95% being singletons. This sample stems from a study of shared clonotypes between healthy human individuals. Study-wide background: There were three CD4 naive, three CD4 memory, two CD8 naive and one CD8 memory plates per donor.

CDR3 length equals 16 residues. The germline V and J ends were trimmed by 7 bases and 0 bases, with 19 bases remaining between them. CDR1 and CDR2 (germline): MNHEY, SMNVEV (reference sequence). As defined, naive CD8 cells were CD45RO-negative and positively selected for CCR7, with terminally differentiated effector memory CD45RA+ cells excluded. V is TRBV27 and J is TRBJ2-7; the D call may be TRBD1 or TRBD2 (5 bases each). The sequence was collected from a young man in good health. The specimen sequenced was naive CD8+ T cells sorted from blood. The CDR3 DNA reads as TGTGCCAGCACCAAATCGGTGGGGGTAAGCTCCTACGAGCAGTACTTC. This codes for CASTKSVGVSSYEQYF.